This entry describes one T cell receptor beta chain. Its antigen is unknown. The CDR3 loop spans 15 amino acids. Looked up from germline, CDR1 is MNHEY and CDR2 is SVGAGI. V lost 6 bases and J lost 0, with 12 bases in between. This specimen belongs to a study of T cell responses to AZD1222 COVID-19 vaccine. Points from the study as a whole: Samples come after the peak T cell response, not at day 14.

The assay was immunoSEQ multiplex PCR, and TCRdb's table has in-frame clones only and misses some. The sample contains 75,000 to 100,000 clones, about 92% of which appear only once. This receptor was taken from an adult in good health. The chain is built from TRBV6-5 and TRBJ1-3; tentatively, D is TRBD1 (6 bases). This specimen was peripheral blood, taken on day 0 of AZD1222 vaccination. The CDR3: CASSSDRNSGNTIYF. CDR3 sequence (DNA): TGTGCCAGCAGCTCCGACAGGAACTCTGGAAACACCATATATTTT.